The 22 T cell receptor beta chains in this list originate from one sample, sequenced in a study of T cell repertoires in cytomegalovirus infection. TCRdb processed the reads anew with MiXCR; each CDR3 protein has one entry. This table has fewer than 950,000 distinct CDR3 sequences, about 33% appearing once. These TCRs are of unknown antigen specificity. Sequences were derived from cultured CD8+ T cells from PBMCs, sampled from culture after CMV antigen stimulation. These receptors were collected from a human donor in good health (CMV status not recorded). Some clones in this sample may be carry-over from other donors' samples.

As to this clonotype: This may stem from a read error, because a much larger clone lies one nucleotide away. The CDR3 end shows no conserved phenylalanine or tryptophan, and so a read error is likely. V usage is TRBV7-4 and J usage is TRBJ2-3; 9 nucleotides match TRBD1. CDR1 and CDR2 from the germline V gene are SGHVT and SQSDAQ. This CDR3 comprises 15 residues. V lost 8 bases and J lost 3; bases outside the gene matches: 9. The CDR3 bases are TGTGCCAGCGGCTGGGGACAGGGAACGACAGATACGCAGTATCTT. Encoded protein: CASGWGQGTTDTQYL.

At least ten counts were recorded for this clonotype. The rearrangement links TRBV7-6 to TRBJ1-5, with a weak D call TRBD1 (5 bases). V lost 1 base and J 1 base, leaving 14 bases between the germline ends. Germline values: CDR1 SGHVS, CDR2 FNYEAQ. The CDR3 contains 17 residues. CDR3 loop: CASSLEGSPWSNQPQHF. The CDR3 DNA is TGTGCCAGCAGCTTAGAGGGGAGCCCTTGGAGCAATCAGCCCCAGCATTTT.

The chain couples TRBV7-6 to TRBJ2-7; TRBD2 matches at 12 bases. Germline lookup yields CDR1 SGHVS and CDR2 FNYEAQ. This CDR3 is 17 amino acids long. Trimming took 0 bases from V and 3 from J; bases not matched to a gene: 6. The CDR3 sequence: CASSLATSGGPSYEQYF. DNA for the CDR3: TGTGCCAGCAGCTTAGCGACTAGCGGGGGACCAAGCTACGAGCAGTACTTC. Looking up the rest from reference TRBV7-6 and TRBJ2-7 gives the full variable domain: GAGVSQSPRYKVTKRGQDVALRCDPISGHVSLYWYRQALGQGPEFLTYFNYEAQQDKSGLPNDRFSAERPEGSISTLTIQRTEQRDSAMYRCASSLATSGGPSYEQYFGPGTRLTVT.

This clonotype was seen more than once but under ten times. V gene TRBV20-1 combines with J gene TRBJ2-1, with 7 bases fitting TRBD1. Germline V gene data show CDR1 as DFQATT and CDR2 as SNEGSKA (reference sequence). The CDR3 is 14 amino acids. With V trimmed by 1 base and J by 6 bases, 6 bases remained unmatched. CDR3 nucleotide sequence: TGCAGTGCTAGAGTTGACAGGGCGGGCAATGAGCAGTTCTTC. As protein: CSARVDRAGNEQFF.

This clonotype was detected only a few times. The chain carries TRBV5-5 and TRBJ2-2; D remains unclear. The CDR3 is 14 residues long. Per germline, CDR1 SGHKS and CDR2 YYEKEE (reference sequence). Trimming stripped 5 bases from V and 6 bases from J, with 14 bases between. CDR3 loop: CASRRITEPGELFF. CDR3 bases: TGTGCCAGCAGGCGAATAACGGAGCCCGGGGAGCTGTTTTTT.

Ten or more counts support this clonotype. This rearrangement joins TRBV28 to TRBJ2-1; D is possibly TRBD2 (5 bases). The CDR3 has 15 residues. CDR1 and CDR2 (germline): MDHEN, SYDVKM. The germline V and J ends were trimmed by 3 bases and 7 bases, with 16 bases remaining between them. This CDR3 reads CASSLMTKGTNEQFF. CDR3 in DNA: TGTGCCAGCAGTTTGATGACTAAAGGCACGAATGAGCAGTTCTTC. Supplemented by reference TRBV28 and TRBJ2-1, the full variable domain reads DVKVTQSSRYLVKRTGEKVFLECVQDMDHENMFWYRQDPGLGLRLIYFSYDVKMKEKGDIPEGYSVSREKKERFSLILESASTNQTSMYLCASSLMTKGTNEQFFGPGTRLTVL.

This sequence joins TRBV5-6 and TRBJ2-2, with 8 bases matching TRBD1. V lost 2 bases and J lost 3; bases outside the gene matches: 9. Germline-derived CDR1 and CDR2 are SGHDT and YYEEEE. The CDR3 extends over 17 amino acids. The CDR3 region is CASSFLFQGAYTGELFF. CDR3 bases: TGTGCCAGCAGCTTCCTTTTTCAGGGGGCATACACCGGGGAGCTGTTTTTT. The full variable domain, with the rest looked up from reference TRBV5-6 and TRBJ2-2, is DAGVTQSPTHLIKTRGQQVTLRCSPKSGHDTVSWYQQALGQGPQFIFQYYEEEERQRGNFPDRFSGHQFPNYSSELNVNALLLGDSALYLCASSFLFQGAYTGELFFGEGSRLTVL.

In this sample, this clonotype turned up many times. V gene TRBV7-2 combines with J gene TRBJ1-5; no firm D call. Trimming took 1 base from V and 1 from J, leaving 8 bases between them. The CDR3 runs 15 residues. CDR1 is SGHTA, CDR2 FQGNSA, per germline. The CDR3 is CASSLVVQSNQPQHF. CDR3 DNA: TGTGCCAGCAGCTTAGTAGTACAGAGCAATCAGCCCCAGCATTTT.

This sequence joins TRBV12-3 or TRBV12-4 and TRBJ1-5; D may be TRBD1 (5 bases). This CDR3 has 16 residues. Trimming shortened V by 7 bases and J by 0 bases, and 16 bases separated the two germline ends. The CDR3 nucleotides read TGTGCCAGCAATCCTGGGGGAATTCTTAGCAATCAGCCCCAGCATTTT. This codes for CASNPGGILSNQPQHF.

This clonotype was observed a few times. The V gene is TRBV5-6, the J gene TRBJ2-2; 8 positions match TRBD2. CDR1 and CDR2 (germline): SGHDT, YYEEEE. Losses at the gene ends were 4 bases for V and 7 bases for J; bases not matched to a gene: 21. The CDR3 has 19 amino acids. The CDR3 protein is CASSPSWGGGLYVGGELFF. The CDR3 DNA is TGTGCCAGCAGCCCCTCGTGGGGCGGGGGGCTGTACGTCGGCGGGGAGCTGTTTTTT.

This chain connects TRBV27 to TRBJ2-7, with 7 bases aligning to TRBD1. V lost 8 bases, J lost 3 bases, and 7 bases stayed unmatched. This CDR3 region has 13 residues. Germline V gene data show CDR1 as MNHEY and CDR2 as SMNVEV (reference sequence). The CDR3 DNA is TGTGCCAGCGACGGGACAGTTGACTACGAGCAGTACGTC. Protein product: CASDGTVDYEQYV.

Worth noting for this clonotype: A much larger clone sits a single nucleotide away, making a read error possible. This chain joins TRBV4-1 and TRBJ1-2; 9 nucleotides line up with TRBD1. After removal of 0 bases from V and 2 bases from J, the junction contained 16 bases not matched to a gene. From germline, CDR1 is MGHRA and CDR2 YSYEKL. The CDR3 has 20 residues. The CDR3 DNA sequence: TGCGCCAGCAGCCAAGATTCCCTGAGACAGGGGGAATATTGGAACTATGGCTACACCTTC. Its translation: CASSQDSLRQGEYWNYGYTF.

A remark on this clonotype: It may be a read error: a sequence one base away is much more abundant. J is TRBJ2-2 and V is TRBV12-3 or TRBV12-4, with 10 bases identical to TRBD1. Germline trimming cut 9 bases from V and 4 bases from J; bases unmatched to any gene: 5. The CDR3 consists of 14 residues. Here the CDR3 reads CARTGGAGTGELFF. The CDR3 nucleotides are TGTGCCAGGACAGGGGGCGCCGGCACCGGGGAGCTGTTTTTT.

This clonotype was counted once. CDR3 in DNA: TGTGCCAGCGGTTGGCTTAGGGACGAGCAGTACTTC. It encodes CASGWLRDEQYF. J is TRBJ2-7 and V is TRBV27; D unresolved. Looked up from germline, CDR1 is MNHEY and CDR2 is SMNVEV (reference sequence). The CDR3 runs 12 residues. V was clipped by 8 bases and J by 5 bases, with 13 bases between them.

The chain links TRBV4-3 to TRBJ1-1; 8 nucleotides match TRBD1. This CDR3 has 18 amino acids. The trim removed 0 bases at V and 3 bases at J, leaving 12 bases unmatched. The germline CDR1 and CDR2 sequences are LGHNA and YSLEER. The CDR3 is CASSQDGAGGLGDTEAFF. In nucleotides, the CDR3 is TGCGCCAGCAGCCAAGATGGGGCAGGGGGCTTAGGGGACACTGAAGCTTTCTTT.

The chain recombines TRBV20-1 with TRBJ2-2; 9 bases agree with TRBD1. The V gene's germline CDR1 is DFQATT and CDR2 SNEGSKA (reference sequence). V lost 3 bases, J lost 0 bases, and 5 bases stayed unmatched. This CDR3 has 16 amino acids. In DNA, the CDR3 is TGCAGTGCTAGGGACAGGGGCGATTCGAACACCGGGGAGCTGTTTTTT. Its protein is CSARDRGDSNTGELFF.

V is TRBV14 and J is TRBJ1-2; no clear D. The CDR3 runs to 14 residues. Trimming left V 6 bases short and J 8 bases short, with 19 bases between. Germline CDR1 SGHDN, CDR2 FVKESK. CDR3 sequence reads: CASSRRAALGGYTF. The CDR3 coding sequence is TGTGCCAGCAGTCGGAGGGCCGCCCTGGGAGGCTACACCTTC. The whole variable domain, remainder taken from reference TRBV14 and TRBJ1-2, is EAGVTQFPSHSVIEKGQTVTLRCDPISGHDNLYWYRRVMGKEIKFLLHFVKESKQDESGMPNNRFLAERTGGTYSTLKVQPAELEDSGVYFCASSRRAALGGYTFGSGTRLTVV.

This chain connects TRBV27 to TRBJ1-1, with unresolved D. CDR3 length equals 13 residues. CDR1 and CDR2 (germline): MNHEY, SMNVEV (reference sequence). Trimming removed 3 bases at V and 5 bases at J, with 10 bases between. This chain's CDR3 is CASSLRVWTEAFF. CDR3 DNA: TGTGCCAGCAGTTTGCGGGTCTGGACTGAAGCTTTCTTT.

The chain joins TRBV5-5 to TRBJ2-3; 9 nucleotides align to TRBD2. CDR1 is SGHKS, CDR2 YYEKEE, per germline (reference sequence). This CDR3 has 17 residues. The J segment lost 2 bases and the V segment lost 3 bases, leaving 10 bases of the junction unmatched. CDR3 in DNA: TGTGCCAGCAGCTCCAGCCTCCTAGCGGGGTACACAGATACGCAGTATTTT. Protein sequence: CASSSSLLAGYTDTQYF.

To note about this clonotype: A junction boundary mismatches the germline segment, possibly from a read error. The chain recombines TRBV12-3 or TRBV12-4 with TRBJ2-3; TRBD1 agrees at 8 bases. The CDR3 is made up of 13 amino acids. The CDR3 DNA reads as TGTGCCAGCAGTTCGACAGGGGCAGATACGCAGAATTTT. This encodes CASSSTGADTQNF.

J is TRBJ2-3 and V is TRBV29-1, with D tentatively TRBD1 (5 bases). CDR3 length: 13 residues. Per the germline V gene, CDR1 is SQVTM and CDR2 is ANQGSEA. V lost 5 bases to trimming and J lost 0 bases, with 9 bases between them. The CDR3 reads CSVSGASTDTQYF. CDR3 nucleotide sequence: TGCAGCGTTTCTGGGGCTAGCACAGATACGCAGTATTTT.

There are a few counts of this clonotype. The V call is TRBV7-8, the J call TRBJ1-1; the D gene is possibly TRBD1 (5 bases). Germline V gene sequence: CDR1 SGHVS, CDR2 FQNEAQ. Trimming took 5 bases from V and 1 from J, leaving 20 bases between them. The CDR3 contains 17 residues. CDR3 bases: TGTGCCAGCAGCCTACAAATATTCAGGAGGGGGAACACTGAAGCTTTCTTT. This translates into CASSLQIFRRGNTEAFF. The complete variable domain, with remaining parts taken from reference TRBV7-8 and TRBJ1-1, reads GAGVSQSPRYKVAKRGQDVALRCDPISGHVSLFWYQQALGQGPEFLTYFQNEAQLDKSGLPSDRFFAERPEGSVSTLKIQRTQQEDSAVYLCASSLQIFRRGNTEAFFGQGTRLTVV.